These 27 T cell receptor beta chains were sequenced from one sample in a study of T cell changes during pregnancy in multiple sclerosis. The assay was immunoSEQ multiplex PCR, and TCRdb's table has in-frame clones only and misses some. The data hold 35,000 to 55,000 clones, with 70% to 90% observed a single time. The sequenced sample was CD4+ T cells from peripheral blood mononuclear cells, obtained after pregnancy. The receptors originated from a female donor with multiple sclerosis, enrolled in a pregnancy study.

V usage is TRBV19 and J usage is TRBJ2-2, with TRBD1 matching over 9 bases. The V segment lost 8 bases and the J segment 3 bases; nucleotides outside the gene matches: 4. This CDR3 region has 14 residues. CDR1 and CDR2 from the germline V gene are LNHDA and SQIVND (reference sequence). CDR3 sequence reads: CASYRGPDTGELFF. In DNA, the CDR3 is TGTGCCAGTTACAGGGGGCCCGACACCGGGGAGCTGTTTTTT.

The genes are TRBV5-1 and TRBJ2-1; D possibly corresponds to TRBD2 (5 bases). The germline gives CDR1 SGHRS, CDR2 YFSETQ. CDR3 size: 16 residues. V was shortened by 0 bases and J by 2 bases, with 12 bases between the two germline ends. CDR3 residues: CASSLAGVAAYNEQFF. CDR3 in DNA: TGCGCCAGCAGCTTGGCCGGGGTTGCCGCCTACAATGAGCAGTTCTTC.

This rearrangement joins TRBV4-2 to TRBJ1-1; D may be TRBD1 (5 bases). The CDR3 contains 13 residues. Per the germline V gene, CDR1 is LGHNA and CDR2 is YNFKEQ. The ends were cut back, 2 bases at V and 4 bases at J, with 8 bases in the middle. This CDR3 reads CASSQQGSTEAFF. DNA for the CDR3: TGTGCCAGCAGCCAACAGGGCAGCACTGAAGCTTTCTTT.

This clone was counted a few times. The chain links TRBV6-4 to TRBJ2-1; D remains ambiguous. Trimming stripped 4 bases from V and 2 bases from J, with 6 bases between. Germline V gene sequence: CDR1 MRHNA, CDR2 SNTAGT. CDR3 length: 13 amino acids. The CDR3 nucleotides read TGTGCCAGCAGTGTTGGCACCTACAATGAGCAGTTCTTC. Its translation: CASSVGTYNEQFF.

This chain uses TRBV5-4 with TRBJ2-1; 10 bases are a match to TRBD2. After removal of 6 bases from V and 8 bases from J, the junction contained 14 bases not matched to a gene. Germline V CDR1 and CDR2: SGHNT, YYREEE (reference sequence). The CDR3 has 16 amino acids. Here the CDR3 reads CASILAPLAGVDEQFF. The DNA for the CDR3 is TGTGCCAGCATCCTGGCCCCGCTAGCGGGAGTGGATGAGCAGTTCTTC.

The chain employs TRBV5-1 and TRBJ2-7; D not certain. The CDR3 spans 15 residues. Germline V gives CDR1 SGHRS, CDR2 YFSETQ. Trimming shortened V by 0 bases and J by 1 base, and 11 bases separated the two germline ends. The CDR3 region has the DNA TGCGCCAGCAGCTTGGTGGGCGACACATCCTACGAGCAGTACTTC. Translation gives CASSLVGDTSYEQYF.

This CDR3 is CASSPGQTYEQYF. The CDR3 DNA reads as TGTGCCAGCAGCCCCGGACAGACCTACGAGCAGTACTTC. The rearrangement joins TRBV28 to TRBJ2-7; D may be TRBD1 (6 bases). Trimming cost V 6 bases and J 2 bases, with 11 bases left between them. Germline CDR1 is MDHEN and CDR2 is SYDVKM. This CDR3 is 13 amino acids long.

Written as DNA, the CDR3 is TGCGCCAGCAGCACGGGATCAAACACCGGGGAGCTGTTTTTT. This sequence encodes CASSTGSNTGELFF. The chain uses TRBV5-1 and TRBJ2-2, with D tentatively TRBD2 (5 bases). The CDR3 has 14 amino acids. The germline V gene has CDR1 SGHRS and CDR2 YFSETQ. Trimming stripped 4 bases from V and 2 bases from J, with 9 bases between.

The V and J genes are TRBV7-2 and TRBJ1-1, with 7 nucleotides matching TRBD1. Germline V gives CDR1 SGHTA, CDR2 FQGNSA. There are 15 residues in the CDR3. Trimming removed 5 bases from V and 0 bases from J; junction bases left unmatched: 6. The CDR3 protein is CASSPPGTVNTEAFF. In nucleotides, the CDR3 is TGTGCCAGCAGCCCCCCCGGGACAGTGAACACTGAAGCTTTCTTT.

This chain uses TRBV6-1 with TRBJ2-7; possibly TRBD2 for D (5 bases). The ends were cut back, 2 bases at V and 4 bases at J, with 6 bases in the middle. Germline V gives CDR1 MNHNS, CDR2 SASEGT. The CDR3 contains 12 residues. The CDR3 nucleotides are TGTGCCAGCAGTGAAACGGGGTACGAGCAGTACTTC. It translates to CASSETGYEQYF.

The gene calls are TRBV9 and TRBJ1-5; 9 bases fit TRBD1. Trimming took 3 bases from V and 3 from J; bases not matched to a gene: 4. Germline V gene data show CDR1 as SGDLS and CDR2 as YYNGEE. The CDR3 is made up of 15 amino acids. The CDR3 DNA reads TGTGCCAGCAGCGACGGGGACAGGGTCAATCAGCCCCAGCATTTT. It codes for CASSDGDRVNQPQHF.

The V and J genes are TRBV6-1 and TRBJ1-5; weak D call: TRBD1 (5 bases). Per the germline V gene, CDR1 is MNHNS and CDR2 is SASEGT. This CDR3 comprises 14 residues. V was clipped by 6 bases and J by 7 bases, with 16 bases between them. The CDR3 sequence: CASSRRQGLQPQHF. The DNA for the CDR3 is TGTGCCAGCAGCCGAAGGCAGGGTTTGCAGCCCCAGCATTTT.

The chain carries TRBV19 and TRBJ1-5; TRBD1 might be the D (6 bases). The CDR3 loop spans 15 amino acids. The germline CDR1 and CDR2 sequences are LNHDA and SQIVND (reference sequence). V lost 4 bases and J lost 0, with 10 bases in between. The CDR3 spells CASSTWTVSNQPQHF. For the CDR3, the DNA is TGTGCCAGTAGTACCTGGACAGTTAGCAATCAGCCCCAGCATTTT.

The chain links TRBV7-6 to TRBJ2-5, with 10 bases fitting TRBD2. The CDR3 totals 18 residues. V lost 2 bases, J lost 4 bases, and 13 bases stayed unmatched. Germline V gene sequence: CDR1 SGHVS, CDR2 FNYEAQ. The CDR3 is CASSLRTSGPQLGETQYF. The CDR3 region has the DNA TGTGCCAGCAGCTTACGGACTAGCGGACCCCAGCTTGGAGAGACCCAGTACTTC. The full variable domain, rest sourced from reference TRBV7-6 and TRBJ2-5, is GAGVSQSPRYKVTKRGQDVALRCDPISGHVSLYWYRQALGQGPEFLTYFNYEAQQDKSGLPNDRFSAERPEGSISTLTIQRTEQRDSAMYRCASSLRTSGPQLGETQYFGPGTRLLVL.

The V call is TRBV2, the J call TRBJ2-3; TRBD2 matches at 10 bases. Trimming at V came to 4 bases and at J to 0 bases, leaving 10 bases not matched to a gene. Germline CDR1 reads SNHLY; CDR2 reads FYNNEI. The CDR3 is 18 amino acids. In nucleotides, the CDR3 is TGTGCCAGCAGTGGAAAGTTCCTAGCGGGGGTTAGCACAGATACGCAGTATTTT. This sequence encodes CASSGKFLAGVSTDTQYF. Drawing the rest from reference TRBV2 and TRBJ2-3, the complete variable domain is EPEVTQTPSHQVTQMGQEVILRCVPISNHLYFYWYRQILGQKVEFLVSFYNNEISEKSEIFDDQFSVERPDGSNFTLKIRSTKLEDSAMYFCASSGKFLAGVSTDTQYFGPGTRLTVL.

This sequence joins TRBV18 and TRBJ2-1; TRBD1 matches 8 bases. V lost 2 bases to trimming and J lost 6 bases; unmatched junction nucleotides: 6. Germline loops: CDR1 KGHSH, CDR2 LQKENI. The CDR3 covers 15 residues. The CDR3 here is CASSPGQGSFNEQFF. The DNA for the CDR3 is TGTGCCAGCTCACCAGGACAGGGAAGTTTCAATGAGCAGTTCTTC.

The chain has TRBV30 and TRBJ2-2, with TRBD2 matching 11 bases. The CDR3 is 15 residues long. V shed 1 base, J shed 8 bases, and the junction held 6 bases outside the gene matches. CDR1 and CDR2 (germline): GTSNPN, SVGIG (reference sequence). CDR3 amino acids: CAWSGLAGSGGELFF. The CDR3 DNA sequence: TGTGCCTGGAGTGGACTAGCGGGATCAGGGGGGGAGCTGTTTTTT.

CDR3 DNA: TGTGCCAGCAGTTTGGTCCCCCTCCCGGGACAGGTATCCTACGAGCAGTACTTC. It yields the protein CASSLVPLPGQVSYEQYF. The chain uses TRBV27 and TRBJ2-7; 8 positions agree with TRBD1. After removal of 3 bases from V and 1 base from J, the junction contained 14 bases not matched to a gene. Germline assignment: CDR1 MNHEY and CDR2 SMNVEV (reference sequence). The CDR3 contains 18 residues.

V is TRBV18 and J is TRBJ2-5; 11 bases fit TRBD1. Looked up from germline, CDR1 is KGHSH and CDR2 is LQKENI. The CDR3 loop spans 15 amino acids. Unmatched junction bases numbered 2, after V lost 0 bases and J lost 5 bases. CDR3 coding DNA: TGTGCCAGCTCACCACCTGGGACAGGGGGTGAGACCCAGTACTTC. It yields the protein CASSPPGTGGETQYF.

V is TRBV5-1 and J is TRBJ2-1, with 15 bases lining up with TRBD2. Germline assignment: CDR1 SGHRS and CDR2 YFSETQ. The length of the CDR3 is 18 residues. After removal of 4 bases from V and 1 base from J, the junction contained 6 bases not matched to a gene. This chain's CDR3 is CASSHGLAGGESYNEQFF. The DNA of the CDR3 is TGCGCCAGCAGCCACGGACTAGCGGGAGGGGAGTCCTACAATGAGCAGTTCTTC.

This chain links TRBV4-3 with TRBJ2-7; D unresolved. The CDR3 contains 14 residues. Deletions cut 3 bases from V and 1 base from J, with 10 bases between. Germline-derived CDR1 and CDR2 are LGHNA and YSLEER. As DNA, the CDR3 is TGCGCCAGCAGCCACGATAGCCGTTCCTACGAGCAGTACTTC. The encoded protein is CASSHDSRSYEQYF.

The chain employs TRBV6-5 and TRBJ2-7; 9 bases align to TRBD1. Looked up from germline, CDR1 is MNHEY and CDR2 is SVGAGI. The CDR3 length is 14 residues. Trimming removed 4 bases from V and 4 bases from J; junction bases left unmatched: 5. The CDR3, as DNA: TGTGCCAGCAGTTCCGGGACAGGGTTTTACGAGCAGTACTTC. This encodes CASSSGTGFYEQYF.

In DNA form, the CDR3 reads TGCGCCAGCAGCCAAGATCAAGGTCTAGGCTATGGCTACACCTTC. Its translation: CASSQDQGLGYGYTF. The chain uses TRBV4-3 and TRBJ1-2; D is uncertain. The V end was cut by 0 bases, the J end by 4 bases, with 12 bases between. CDR1 is LGHNA, CDR2 YSLEER, per germline. This CDR3 is built from 15 residues.

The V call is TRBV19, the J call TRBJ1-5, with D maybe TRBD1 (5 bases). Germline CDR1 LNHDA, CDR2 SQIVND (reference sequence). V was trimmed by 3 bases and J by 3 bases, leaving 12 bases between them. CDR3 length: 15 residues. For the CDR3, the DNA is TGTGCCAGTAGTATCTCGGGCAGGGTCAATCAGCCCCAGCATTTT. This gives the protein CASSISGRVNQPQHF.

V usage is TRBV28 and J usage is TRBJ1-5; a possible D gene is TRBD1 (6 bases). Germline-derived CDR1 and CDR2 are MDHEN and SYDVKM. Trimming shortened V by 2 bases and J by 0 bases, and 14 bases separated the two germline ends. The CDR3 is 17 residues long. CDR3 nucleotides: TGTGCCAGCAGTTTAGGTCAGGGGTTCTATAGCAATCAGCCCCAGCATTTT. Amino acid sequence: CASSLGQGFYSNQPQHF.

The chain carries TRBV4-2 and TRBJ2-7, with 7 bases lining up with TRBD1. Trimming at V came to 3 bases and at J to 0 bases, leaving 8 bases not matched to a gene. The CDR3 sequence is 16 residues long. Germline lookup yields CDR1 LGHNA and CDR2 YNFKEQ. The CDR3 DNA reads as TGTGCCAGCAGCCAGATAGGACAGGCAATCTCCTACGAGCAGTACTTC. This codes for CASSQIGQAISYEQYF.

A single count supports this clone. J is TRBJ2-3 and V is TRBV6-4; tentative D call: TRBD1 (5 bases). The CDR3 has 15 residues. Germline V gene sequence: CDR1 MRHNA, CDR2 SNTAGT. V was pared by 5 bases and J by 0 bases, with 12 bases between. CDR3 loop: CASSPTELSTDTQYF. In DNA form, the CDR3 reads TGTGCCAGCAGTCCGACAGAGCTTAGCACAGATACGCAGTATTTT.